This T cell receptor (beta chain) was recorded in a study of blood T cell repertoires in COVID-19. Study as a whole: Italy, Spain and the United States were the sources of the convalescent and acute COVID-19 samples. T cells, B-cell-depleted T cells, or PBMCs provided the cDNA or gDNA that served as material.

The CDR3 length is 15 residues. The V gene's germline CDR1 is SNHLY and CDR2 FYNNEI. The junction had 11 bases not matched to a gene; V was cut back by 6 bases and J by 7 bases. The assay was immunoSEQ multiplex PCR, and TCRdb's table has in-frame clones only and misses some. This table holds approximately 440,000 clones, about 90% found once. Symptom resolution, clearance, or two negative PCRs marked the recovered donors of Cohort 3. The sequence derives from a man aged 18 to 30 who had recovered from COVID-19. Sample: PBMCs or T cells enriched from blood (not recorded which). The V and J genes are TRBV2 and TRBJ2-4; 8 nucleotides agree with TRBD2. The CDR3 nucleotides read TGTGCCAGCAGGGTCGGGGGGGAATCGAGGAACATTCAGTACTTC. This encodes CASRVGGESRNIQYF.